What follows are 22 T cell receptor beta chains derived from one specimen sequenced in a study of blood T cell repertoires in COVID-19. Produced via immunoSEQ multiplex PCR; TCRdb's table is partial and in-frame only. The table records fewer than 300,000 clones, around 90% of them present only once. Sequencing was carried out using peripheral blood. Receptors were obtained from a man between 18 and 35 years old with active or convalescent COVID-19.

The chain couples TRBV19 to TRBJ2-1, with 12 bases that match TRBD2. V was clipped by 2 bases and J by 6 bases; unmatched bases: 2. This CDR3 is 15 amino acids long. From germline, CDR1 is LNHDA and CDR2 SQIVND (reference sequence). The CDR3 loop reads CASSITSGGSNEQFF. In DNA form, the CDR3 reads TGTGCCAGTAGTATAACTAGCGGGGGGTCCAATGAGCAGTTCTTC.

This chain uses TRBV27 with TRBJ2-2; 15 bases are a match to TRBD2. Trimming took 1 base from V and 5 from J; bases not matched to a gene: 5. This CDR3 contains 18 residues. Germline V gene lookup returns CDR1 MNHEY and CDR2 SMNVEV (reference sequence). CDR3 coding DNA: TGTGCCAGCAGTTTATTCCGGACTAGCGGGGGGGGTACCGGGGAGCTGTTTTTT. It yields the protein CASSLFRTSGGGTGELFF.

The chain links TRBV7-2 to TRBJ2-3, with D possibly TRBD2 on 6 matching bases. The germline CDR1 and CDR2 sequences are SGHTA and FQGNSA. This CDR3 is 15 amino acids long. Trimming removed 4 bases at V and 7 bases at J, with 18 bases between. The chain's CDR3 is CASSWGGTTKNTQYF. The CDR3 DNA is TGTGCCAGCAGCTGGGGCGGGACCACCAAAAATACGCAGTATTTT.

This rearrangement joins TRBV4-3 to TRBJ1-2, with D perhaps matching TRBD1 (6 bases). Germline-derived CDR1 and CDR2 are LGHNA and YSLEER. CDR3 length: 14 residues. V lost 4 bases, J lost 1 base, and 10 bases lay in between. The CDR3 region is CASSPNRDNYGYTF. The CDR3 nucleotides are TGCGCCAGCAGCCCCAACAGGGATAACTATGGCTACACCTTC.

The CDR3 spells CASSYPRAYIDRTDTQYF. The CDR3 DNA reads TGTGCCAGCAGTTACCCGAGGGCCTACATAGATCGCACAGATACGCAGTATTTT. This chain joins TRBV6-2 or TRBV6-3 and TRBJ2-3; TRBD2 is a possible D gene (5 bases). The germline V and J ends were trimmed by 2 bases and 1 base, with 19 bases remaining between them. This CDR3 comprises 18 residues. Germline CDR1 is MNHEY and CDR2 is SVGEGT.

The chain recombines TRBV4-1 with TRBJ2-7, with TRBD1 matching 7 bases. Germline CDR1 is MGHRA and CDR2 is YSYEKL. J gave up 1 base and V 0 bases, and 0 bases lay outside the gene matches. This CDR3 comprises 14 residues. Here the CDR3 DNA reads TGCGCCAGCAGCCAAGAGGACAGGTCCTACGAGCAGTACTTC. Translating gives CASSQEDRSYEQYF.

The chain uses TRBV4-1 and TRBJ2-7, with 12 bases aligning to TRBD1. Per germline, CDR1 MGHRA and CDR2 YSYEKL. V shed 3 bases and J 4 bases; nucleotides not matched to a gene: 16. The CDR3 runs 19 residues. The DNA of the CDR3 is TGCGCCAGCAGCCATGCACTTTCGTCCGGGACAGGGGGCTCTTACGAGCAGTACTTC. Its translation: CASSHALSSGTGGSYEQYF.

The chain couples TRBV20-1 to TRBJ1-1, with D unresolved. V gave up 5 bases and J gave up 1 base, with 5 bases separating them. From germline, CDR1 is DFQATT and CDR2 SNEGSKA (reference sequence). This CDR3 spans 11 amino acids. CDR3 sequence: CSAFKNTEAFF. DNA of the CDR3: TGCAGTGCTTTCAAGAACACTGAAGCTTTCTTT.

This chain uses TRBV11-2 with TRBJ2-4; tentative D call: TRBD2 (5 bases). Trimming took 3 bases from V and 0 from J, leaving 9 bases between them. Looked up from germline, CDR1 is SGHAT and CDR2 is FQNNGV. There are 15 residues in the CDR3. CDR3 in DNA: TGTGCCAGCAGCTTCTCAGAGGGAGCCAAAAACATTCAGTACTTC. Translation gives CASSFSEGAKNIQYF.

The chain carries TRBV4-1 and TRBJ2-2, with D perhaps matching TRBD1 (6 bases). The V and J ends lost 0 bases and 0 bases respectively, with 11 bases between them. CDR1 is MGHRA, CDR2 YSYEKL, per germline. This CDR3 is 17 amino acids long. Here the CDR3 DNA reads TGCGCCAGCAGCCAAGACCCACAGGGAACGAACACCGGGGAGCTGTTTTTT. Amino acids: CASSQDPQGTNTGELFF.

This clone was counted a single time. The V gene is TRBV19, the J gene TRBJ2-7, with 10 nucleotides matching TRBD2. Germline assignment: CDR1 LNHDA and CDR2 SQIVND (reference sequence). The CDR3 runs 15 residues. V lost 5 bases and J lost 9; bases outside the gene matches: 13. The CDR3 sequence is CASSPLSGGERVQYF. The CDR3 DNA reads as TGTGCCAGTAGTCCACTCAGCGGGGGGGAACGTGTGCAGTACTTC.

This clone showed up just a few times. This chain uses TRBV4-1 with TRBJ1-4; TRBD1 matches 10 bases. Germline assignment: CDR1 MGHRA and CDR2 YSYEKL. With V trimmed by 1 base and J by 8 bases, 4 bases remained unmatched. This CDR3 has 15 residues. CDR3 in amino acids: CASSQGQGAREKLFF. The CDR3 DNA is TGCGCCAGCAGCCAAGGACAGGGGGCAAGGGAAAAACTGTTTTTT.

This clone turned up a few times. The CDR3: CASSLGHLYGYTF. CDR3 in DNA: TGTGCCAGCAGCTTGGGACACCTCTATGGCTACACCTTC. The chain carries TRBV7-2 and TRBJ1-2, with D perhaps matching TRBD1 (6 bases). The CDR3 contains 13 residues. V was clipped by 3 bases and J by 4 bases, with 9 bases between them. Per the germline V gene, CDR1 is SGHTA and CDR2 is FQGNSA. Full variable domain (rest looked up from reference TRBV7-2 and TRBJ1-2): GAGVSQSPSNKVTEKGKDVELRCDPISGHTALYWYRQSLGQGLEFLIYFQGNSAPDKSGLPSDRFSAERTGGSVSTLTIQRTQQEDSAVYLCASSLGHLYGYTFGSGTRLTVV.

This chain uses TRBV11-3 with TRBJ2-7, with a tentative D call TRBD1 (5 bases). This CDR3 has 13 residues. V was trimmed by 3 bases and J by 2 bases, leaving 8 bases between them. Germline CDR1 SGHNT, CDR2 YENEEA. The CDR3 DNA reads TGTGCCAGCAGCTTGACAGAGGCCTACGAGCAGTACTTC. Translation: CASSLTEAYEQYF.

The chain links TRBV4-1 to TRBJ2-3; 11 nucleotides line up with TRBD2. The CDR3 spans 19 residues. Trimming took 2 bases from V and 5 from J; bases not matched to a gene: 15. Germline lookup yields CDR1 MGHRA and CDR2 YSYEKL. Written as DNA, the CDR3 is TGCGCCAGCAGCCAACCGGGCGATTTAGCGGGGGGGCCTAAAGATACGCAGTATTTT. As protein: CASSQPGDLAGGPKDTQYF.

The chain uses TRBV27 and TRBJ2-1; 9 positions match TRBD1. This CDR3 contains 14 residues. The germline gives CDR1 MNHEY, CDR2 SMNVEV (reference sequence). The V segment lost 6 bases and the J segment 6 bases; nucleotides outside the gene matches: 6. CDR3: CASSPGTGLNEQFF. In nucleotides, the CDR3 is TGTGCCAGCAGCCCCGGGACAGGGCTCAATGAGCAGTTCTTC.

V usage is TRBV7-2 and J usage is TRBJ2-3; 9 bases line up with TRBD2. The CDR3 is 16 amino acids. In germline, CDR1 is SGHTA, CDR2 FQGNSA. With V trimmed by 2 bases and J by 2 bases, 5 bases remained unmatched. CDR3 DNA sequence: TGTGCCAGCAGCTTAATTGGCGGGGGGGTCACAGATACGCAGTATTTT. It specifies CASSLIGGGVTDTQYF.

J is TRBJ2-2 and V is TRBV5-5, with a weak D call TRBD2 (5 bases). V lost 1 base and J lost 1, with 8 bases in between. The CDR3 loop spans 15 amino acids. Germline CDR1 SGHKS, CDR2 YYEKEE (reference sequence). CDR3 in amino acids: CASSLQAGNTGELFF. The CDR3 DNA sequence: TGTGCCAGCAGCTTGCAGGCGGGGAACACCGGGGAGCTGTTTTTT.

The chain recombines TRBV21-1 with TRBJ1-5; whether TRBD1, the table's D call, matches the DNA was not checked. TRBV21-1 is termed a pseudogene. The CDR3 consists of 17 residues. The CDR3 DNA follows: TGTGCCAGCAGCACGCTAGGTTGGGGGACAGACAATCAGCCCCAGCATTTT. Translation: CASSTLGWGTDNQPQHF.

The chain carries TRBV3-1 (or the pseudogene TRBV3-2) and TRBJ1-2, with D possibly TRBD1 on 6 matching bases. The V end lost 5 bases, the J end lost 5 bases, and 18 bases lay between the germline ends. Germline V gene sequence: CDR1 LGHDT, CDR2 YNNKEL (reference sequence). The length of the CDR3 is 15 residues. CDR3 nucleotide sequence: TGTGCCAGCAGCGCGTATACAGGGACCGCTTATGGCTACACCTTC. It specifies CASSAYTGTAYGYTF.

V and J are TRBV7-8 and TRBJ2-7; a possible D gene is TRBD1 (6 bases). CDR1 SGHVS and CDR2 FQNEAQ come from the germline V gene. The V gene lost 2 bases and the J gene lost 5 bases, with 10 bases spanning the gap. There are 13 residues in the CDR3. In DNA, the CDR3 is TGTGCCAGCAGCTTAAACTACAGGGACGAGCAGTACTTC. Encoded protein: CASSLNYRDEQYF.

The chain is built from TRBV7-2 and TRBJ1-4; 8 bases are shared with TRBD1. The length of the CDR3 is 13 residues. Germline CDR1 is SGHTA and CDR2 is FQGNSA. The ends lost 5 bases at V and 10 bases at J; junction bases unmatched: 6. The CDR3 spells CASSRQTGAKLFF. DNA for the CDR3: TGTGCCAGCAGCCGTCAGACAGGGGCAAAACTGTTTTTT.